Each of the 18 T cell receptor beta chains below was sequenced from the same sample in a study of response to subunit inactivated influenza vaccine. TCRdb itself ran the RT-PCR reads through MiXCR, one entry per CDR3 protein. The sample consists of around 520,000 distinct CDR3 sequences, 25% of them appearing once. The sequencing used CD4+ T cells sorted from PBMCs, collected 4 to 6 days after vaccination. Source of these receptors: a middle-aged man who received an inactivated influenza vaccine.

V is TRBV3-1 and J is TRBJ2-1; TRBD2 matches at 10 bases. Germline CDR1 and CDR2: LGHDT and YNNKEL (reference sequence). CDR3 length: 15 amino acids. The junction had 6 bases not matched to a gene; V was cut back by 1 base and J by 9 bases. The CDR3 nucleotides are TGTGCCAGCAGCCAAGGTTCTAGCGGGAGTGGTGAGCAGTTCTTC. Translation gives CASSQGSSGSGEQFF.

The chain links TRBV5-5 to TRBJ1-5; 9 bases are shared with TRBD1. J lost 2 bases, V lost 3 bases, and 3 bases had no gene match. CDR3 length: 15 amino acids. CDR1 SGHKS and CDR2 YYEKEE come from the germline V gene (reference sequence). Here the CDR3 DNA reads TGTGCCAGCAGCTGGACAGGGGCAGGCAATCAGCCCCAGCATTTT. This translates into CASSWTGAGNQPQHF.

The V call is TRBV12-3 or TRBV12-4, the J call TRBJ1-6; D possibly corresponds to TRBD1 (6 bases). The CDR3 covers 14 residues. The V and J ends lost 5 bases and 6 bases respectively, with 11 bases between them. Here the CDR3 DNA reads TGTGCCAGCAGTGCTACAGGGAGTAATTCACCCCTCCACTTT. Translating it yields CASSATGSNSPLHF.

This sequence joins TRBV10-3 and TRBJ2-3, with 9 bases identical to TRBD2. The CDR3 extends over 14 amino acids. Germline V gene data show CDR1 as ENHRY and CDR2 as SYGVKD. V lost 10 bases to trimming and J lost 3 bases; unmatched junction nucleotides: 8. In DNA form, the CDR3 reads TGTGCCACTGAAGCGGGAGGAGAAACAGATACGCAGTATTTT. This encodes CATEAGGETDTQYF.

The rearrangement joins TRBV27 to TRBJ2-3; D tentatively reads TRBD1 or TRBD2 (5 bases each). V gave up 7 bases and J gave up 0 bases, with 17 bases separating them. Germline V CDR1 and CDR2: MNHEY, SMNVEV (reference sequence). This CDR3 has 16 residues. The CDR3 DNA is TGTGCCAGCACTCGAGGGCCCGGACACAGCACAGATACGCAGTATTTT. It encodes CASTRGPGHSTDTQYF.

The table lists this clonotype with a few counts. The chain is built from TRBV5-1 and TRBJ2-1; tentatively, D is TRBD2 (5 bases). V was cut by 0 bases and J by 4 bases, with 14 bases left in between. This CDR3 region has 16 residues. Germline V gene lookup returns CDR1 SGHRS and CDR2 YFSETQ. CDR3 in DNA: TGCGCCAGCAGCTTGGTTTCTGGGGAGAGTTACAATGAGCAGTTCTTC. Protein: CASSLVSGESYNEQFF.

This clonotype was detected only a few times. The J gene is TRBJ2-7, the V gene TRBV28; D is unclear. Germline assignment: CDR1 MDHEN and CDR2 SYDVKM. Deletions cut 6 bases from V and 5 bases from J, with 11 bases between. This CDR3 is built from 12 residues. CDR3 amino acids: CASSRRIHEQYF. The DNA for the CDR3 is TGTGCCAGCAGCCGACGGATCCACGAGCAGTACTTC.

The J gene is TRBJ2-1, the V gene TRBV20-1; 14 nucleotides line up with TRBD2. Germline-derived CDR1 and CDR2 are DFQATT and SNEGSKA (reference sequence). The J segment lost 3 bases and the V segment lost 3 bases, leaving 7 bases of the junction unmatched. The CDR3 spans 17 residues. CDR3 sequence reads: CSARGGLAGDFYNEQFF. The CDR3 DNA reads TGCAGTGCTAGGGGGGGACTAGCGGGAGACTTCTACAATGAGCAGTTCTTC.

In its sample, this clonotype was seen a few times. CDR3: CASSFVVRQMNTEAFF. The CDR3 coding sequence is TGTGCCAGCAGTTTCGTCGTTCGGCAAATGAACACTGAAGCTTTCTTT. This rearrangement joins TRBV28 to TRBJ1-1; D remains ambiguous. Germline V gene lookup returns CDR1 MDHEN and CDR2 SYDVKM. The CDR3 loop spans 16 amino acids. The V gene lost 3 bases and the J gene lost 0 bases, with 14 bases spanning the gap. The variable domain in full, completed from reference TRBV28 and TRBJ1-1, reads DVKVTQSSRYLVKRTGEKVFLECVQDMDHENMFWYRQDPGLGLRLIYFSYDVKMKEKGDIPEGYSVSREKKERFSLILESASTNQTSMYLCASSFVVRQMNTEAFFGQGTRLTVV.

A note on this clonotype: Its ends do not fully match the called genes, so a read error is possible. The J gene is TRBJ1-6, the V gene TRBV5-5, with D possibly being TRBD1 (5 bases). The CDR3 extends over 16 amino acids. Germline CDR1 reads SGHKS; CDR2 reads YYEKEE (reference sequence). The CDR3 sequence is CASSPVWDGSISSLHF. CDR3 DNA: TGTGCCAGCAGCCCGGTGTGGGACGGTAGTATTTCATCCCTCCACTTT.

This clonotype was seen more than once but under ten times. The V gene is TRBV3-1, the J gene TRBJ1-2; D ambiguous. This CDR3 region has 13 residues. CDR1 is LGHDT, CDR2 YNNKEL, per germline (reference sequence). V was clipped by 4 bases and J by 3 bases, with 9 bases between them. The CDR3 DNA sequence: TGTGCCAGCAGCCGCGCCATGGACTATGGCTACACCTTC. This translates into CASSRAMDYGYTF.

This clonotype has a handful of counts. The chain combines TRBV7-9 with TRBJ2-1; D may be TRBD2 (5 bases). V was clipped by 5 bases and J by 7 bases, with 12 bases between them. The CDR3 totals 13 residues. CDR1 is SEHNR, CDR2 FQNEAQ, per germline (reference sequence). The CDR3 DNA is TGTGCCAGCAGCCCCCTCGGGGTAAATGAGCAGTTCTTC. Encoded protein: CASSPLGVNEQFF.

This clonotype has a handful of counts. V usage is TRBV10-3 and J usage is TRBJ2-1; TRBD1 or TRBD2 may be the D gene (5 bases each). CDR3 length: 13 residues. Germline values: CDR1 ENHRY, CDR2 SYGVKD. V was cut by 7 bases and J by 4 bases, with 11 bases left in between. The CDR3 reads CAITGTTYNEQFF. The CDR3 DNA follows: TGTGCCATCACCGGGACCACGTACAATGAGCAGTTCTTC.

The table lists this clonotype with a few counts. The rearrangement links TRBV20-1 to TRBJ1-4; D is undetermined. V was clipped by 1 base and J by 0 bases, with 3 bases between them. The CDR3 is made up of 13 amino acids. The germline V gene encodes CDR1 DFQATT and CDR2 SNEGSKA (reference sequence). The CDR3 coding sequence is TGCAGTGCTAGAGGAACAACTAATGAAAAACTGTTTTTT. This sequence encodes CSARGTTNEKLFF.

This clonotype was detected a few times. V gene TRBV5-1 combines with J gene TRBJ2-1, with D possibly TRBD2 on 6 matching bases. CDR1 is SGHRS and CDR2 is YFSETQ in the germline V gene. V lost 1 base to trimming and J lost 7 bases, with 18 bases between them. The CDR3 covers 16 residues. CDR3 region: CASSLMGTLGRNEQFF. The CDR3 DNA follows: TGCGCCAGCAGCTTGATGGGGACTCTGGGGAGGAATGAGCAGTTCTTC.

The V gene is TRBV28, the J gene TRBJ2-3; 9 bases are shared with TRBD2. J gave up 4 bases and V 6 bases, and 8 bases lay outside the gene matches. CDR1 and CDR2 (germline): MDHEN, SYDVKM. This CDR3 spans 15 amino acids. The CDR3 region has the DNA TGTGCCAGCAGGGGATTAGCGGGAGTTCCAGATACGCAGTATTTT. This codes for CASRGLAGVPDTQYF. Drawing the rest from reference TRBV28 and TRBJ2-3, the complete variable domain is DVKVTQSSRYLVKRTGEKVFLECVQDMDHENMFWYRQDPGLGLRLIYFSYDVKMKEKGDIPEGYSVSREKKERFSLILESASTNQTSMYLCASRGLAGVPDTQYFGPGTRLTVL.

The V call is TRBV7-6, the J call TRBJ2-1; 8 bases line up with TRBD2. The CDR3 consists of 16 residues. Per the germline V gene, CDR1 is SGHVS and CDR2 is FNYEAQ. With V trimmed by 1 base and J by 2 bases, 4 bases remained unmatched. CDR3 bases: TGTGCCAGCAGCTTAGTTGACGGGGGGGCCTACAATGAGCAGTTCTTC. This gives the protein CASSLVDGGAYNEQFF.

This clonotype came up a few times. This chain joins TRBV10-3 and TRBJ2-7, with a possible D match to TRBD1 (5 bases). This CDR3 contains 14 residues. Germline V gene lookup returns CDR1 ENHRY and CDR2 SYGVKD. V shed 4 bases and J shed 5 bases, with 15 bases lying between them. The CDR3 loop reads CAISVRVFRDEQYF. As DNA, the CDR3 is TGTGCCATCAGTGTCAGGGTTTTCAGGGACGAGCAGTACTTC.